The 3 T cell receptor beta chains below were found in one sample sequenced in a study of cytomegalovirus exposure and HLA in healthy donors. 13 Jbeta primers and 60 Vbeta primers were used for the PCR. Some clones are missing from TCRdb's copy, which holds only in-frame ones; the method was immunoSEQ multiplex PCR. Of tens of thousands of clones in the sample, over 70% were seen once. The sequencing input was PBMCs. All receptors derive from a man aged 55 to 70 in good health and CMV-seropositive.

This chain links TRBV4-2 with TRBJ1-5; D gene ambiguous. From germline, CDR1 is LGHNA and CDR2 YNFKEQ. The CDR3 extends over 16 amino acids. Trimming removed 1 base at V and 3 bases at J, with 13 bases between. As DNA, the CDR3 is TGTGCCAGCAGCCAAGCCGTGGGAGCTCTCAATCAGCCCCAGCATTTT. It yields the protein CASSQAVGALNQPQHF.

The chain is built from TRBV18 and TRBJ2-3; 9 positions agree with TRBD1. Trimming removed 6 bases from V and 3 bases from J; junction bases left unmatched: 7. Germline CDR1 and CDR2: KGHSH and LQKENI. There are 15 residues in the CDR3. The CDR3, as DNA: TGTGCCAGCTCGGGACGACAGGGGGAAACAGATACGCAGTATTTT. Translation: CASSGRQGETDTQYF.

CDR3 in amino acids: CASSRFAGSEQFF. The DNA of the CDR3 is TGTGCCAGCAGCCGATTCGCAGGTTCTGAGCAGTTCTTC. The gene calls are TRBV14 and TRBJ2-1; no reliable D call. V was clipped by 4 bases and J by 9 bases, with 13 bases between them. The CDR3 length is 13 residues. Germline V CDR1 and CDR2: SGHDN, FVKESK.